This T cell receptor (beta chain) comes out of a study of post-analysis software for immune sequencing data. Study-wide results and limits: There were roughly five TRBV segments more frequent in patients than controls, and TRBV5-6, TRBV5-1 and TRBV20-1 were among them.

Prepared TCR beta cDNA libraries contained unique molecular identifiers. TCRdb called the PCR reads again in MiXCR, with one record for every CDR3 protein. The sample records a few hundred thousand distinct CDR3 sequences, roughly 36% being singletons. The germline CDR1 and CDR2 sequences are DFQATT and SNEGSKA (reference sequence). The CDR3 runs 11 residues. Trimming shortened V by 6 bases and J by 4 bases, and 10 bases separated the two germline ends. Regarding this clonotype: As yet, its antigen is unknown.

The rearrangement joins TRBV20-1 to TRBJ2-7; TRBD1 is a possible D gene (6 bases). This clonotype was sampled from a girl between 5 and 17 years old with multiple sclerosis. The sample taken for sequencing was blood. The CDR3 nucleotides are TGCAGTGCACAGGGAACTTACGAGCAGTACTTC. It specifies CSAQGTYEQYF.